This TCR beta chain was sequenced during a study of cytomegalovirus exposure and HLA in healthy donors. With regard to this clone: As yet, its antigen is unknown.

With 60 Vbeta and 13 Jbeta primers, the PCR was carried out. Clones were sequenced by immunoSEQ multiplex PCR, and TCRdb holds only the in-frame ones, with some missing. The sample records about 150,000 clones, 70% being singletons. General observations from the study: Listed as cytomegalovirus-associated were around 160 TCR beta chains. Earlier results showed most TCR beta V segments being productive about 87% or about 30% of the time. Analysis performed later showed TCR beta chains linked to HLA being more clonally expanded than equally common others.

V lost 1 base to trimming and J lost 6 bases, with 16 bases between them. Germline CDR1 reads SEHNR; CDR2 reads FQNEAQ (reference sequence). The CDR3 length is 15 residues. Sequencing used PBMCs. The chain combines TRBV7-9 with TRBJ2-7, with D possibly being TRBD2 (5 bases). This receptor was obtained from a woman aged 55-75 years in good health and CMV-seropositive. The CDR3 sequence: CASSLVSGFLGEQYF. Here the CDR3 DNA reads TGTGCCAGCAGCTTAGTTTCGGGGTTTTTGGGCGAGCAGTACTTC.